The text below deals with one TCR beta chain. Its specificity is unknown. Alongside a J-beta primer mix, a sample-barcoded 5' primer served in a second PCR lasting about 7 to 12 cycles. TCRdb called the 5' RACE reads again in MiXCR, with one record for every CDR3 protein. The sample consists of around 2 million distinct CDR3 sequences, about 39% of them appearing once. Germline CDR1 and CDR2: DFQATT and SNEGSKA (reference sequence). The CDR3 length is 16 residues. V shed 5 bases and J 5 bases; nucleotides not matched to a gene: 10. Every sample had a minimum of 6 million PBMCs isolated. This specimen comes from a study of blood T cells in healthy people across ages. Regarding the study as a whole: Age brought a roughly linear fall in TCR beta diversity measured per million T cells.

The TCR was taken from a human donor in good health. The chain combines TRBV20-1 with TRBJ1-6; 9 positions match TRBD1. The sample consisted of blood. The CDR3 loop is CSAGGGQGRDNSPLHF. Here the CDR3 DNA reads TGCAGTGCTGGGGGGGGACAGGGTAGGGATAATTCACCCCTCCACTTT.